This record concerns one T cell receptor (beta chain) sequence. Profiling relied on immunoSEQ multiplex PCR, and the TCRdb table lists in-frame clones only, not all of them. The sample lists around 150,000 clones; 70% to 90% were seen once. This record comes from a study of T cell responses to AZD1222 COVID-19 vaccine. The CDR3 covers 13 residues. CDR1 and CDR2 from the germline V gene are SQVTM and ANQGSEA. Trimming left V 3 bases short and J 5 bases short, with 13 bases between. Sequenced here: peripheral blood, sampled on day 0 of AZD1222 vaccination. The clonotype comes from an adult in good health. V gene TRBV29-1 combines with J gene TRBJ1-1; the D gene is possibly TRBD1 (5 bases). As DNA, the CDR3 is TGCAGCGTTGACGCGGGGAGGGGAACTGAAGCTTTCTTT. It encodes CSVDAGRGTEAFF.